Below, one TCR beta chain is given with its context. No antigen is known for it. This record comes from a study of shared clonotypes between healthy human individuals. Study results and limitations: Between a few donors, naive CD4 clonotypes were shared at a level of around 5.1%.

Study donors comprised healthy, HIV-negative adults devoid of recent acute infection or vaccination. Germline trimming cut 7 bases from V and 1 base from J; bases unmatched to any gene: 11. Per germline, CDR1 SGHTS and CDR2 YDEGEE. This CDR3 spans 15 amino acids. TCRdb's table, derived via immunoSEQ multiplex PCR, lists solely in-frame clones and lacks some. The sample gives 230,000 or so clones, 65% of which show up once; approximately 12% is in the top ten. The rearrangement links TRBV5-8 to TRBJ2-7, with TRBD2 identical over 7 bases. Source material: memory CD4+ T cells sorted from blood. As for subset: CD45RA-negative fraction. The receptor's source is a man in his thirties or forties in good health. The CDR3 nucleotides read TGTGCCAGCGGCCGCCGACTAGCCCTATCCTACGAGCAGTACTTC. Its translation is CASGRRLALSYEQYF.